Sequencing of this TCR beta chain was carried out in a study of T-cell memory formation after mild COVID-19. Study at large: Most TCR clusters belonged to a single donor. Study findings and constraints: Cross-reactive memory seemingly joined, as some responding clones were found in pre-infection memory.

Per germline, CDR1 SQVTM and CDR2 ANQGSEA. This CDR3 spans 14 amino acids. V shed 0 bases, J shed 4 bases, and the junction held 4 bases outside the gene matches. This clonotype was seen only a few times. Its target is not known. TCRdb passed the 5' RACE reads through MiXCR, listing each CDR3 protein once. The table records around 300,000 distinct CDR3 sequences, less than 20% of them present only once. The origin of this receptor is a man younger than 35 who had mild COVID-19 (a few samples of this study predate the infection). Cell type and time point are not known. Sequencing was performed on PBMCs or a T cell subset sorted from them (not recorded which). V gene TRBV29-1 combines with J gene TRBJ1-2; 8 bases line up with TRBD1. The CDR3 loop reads CSVEETGVGYGYTF. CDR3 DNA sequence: TGCAGCGTTGAAGAGACAGGGGTGGGCTATGGCTACACCTTC.